These T cell receptor beta chains were read from a single sample in a study of blood T cell repertoires in COVID-19. Generated by immunoSEQ multiplex PCR, the TCRdb table keeps only in-frame clones and is missing some. The sample shows roughly 190,000 clones, around 80% of them seen only once. The source material was peripheral blood. These receptors were taken from a man in his fifties with active or convalescent COVID-19. Both conserved end residues are trimmed from each CDR3. Fields, in order: J gene, V gene, CDR3 protein.

J gene: TRBJ2-7; V gene: TRBV7-9; CDR3 protein: ASSFTRTPPGEQY
J gene: TRBJ2-3; V gene: TRBV2; CDR3 protein: ASSEQGMTDTQY
J gene: TRBJ1-3; V gene: TRBV19; CDR3 protein: ASSPAGSGNTIY
J gene: TRBJ1-2; V gene: TRBV6-6; CDR3 protein: ASKEGTGGPYGYT
J gene: TRBJ1-2; V gene: TRBV3-1/TRBV3-2; CDR3 protein: ASSPTLTATYGYT
J gene: TRBJ2-5; V gene: TRBV4-1; CDR3 protein: ASSQAGTSGFETQY
J gene: TRBJ2-5; V gene: TRBV12-5; CDR3 protein: ASGIARGGETQY
J gene: TRBJ2-5; V gene: TRBV5-1; CDR3 protein: ASSPGTGDETQY
J gene: TRBJ1-1; V gene: TRBV28; CDR3 protein: ASGGLRQGSTEAF
J gene: TRBJ1-6; V gene: TRBV6-5; CDR3 protein: ASSPRFTGNSPLH
J gene: TRBJ2-1; V gene: TRBV7-3; CDR3 protein: ASSLIPTSGGYNEQF
J gene: TRBJ2-7; V gene: TRBV7-9; CDR3 protein: ASSDGTSDPYEQY
J gene: TRBJ2-1; V gene: TRBV5-4; CDR3 protein: ASSSTSGRTINEQF
J gene: TRBJ1-6; V gene: TRBV19; CDR3 protein: ASTSDRAANSPLH
J gene: TRBJ1-1; V gene: TRBV19; CDR3 protein: ASSTRQELNTEAF
J gene: TRBJ2-4; V gene: TRBV6-6; CDR3 protein: ASSSYRNIQY
J gene: TRBJ2-2; V gene: TRBV6-4; CDR3 protein: ASRGRGTGELF
J gene: TRBJ2-2; V gene: TRBV5-4; CDR3 protein: ASSPVAGELF
J gene: TRBJ1-5; V gene: TRBV27; CDR3 protein: ASSLISGQGPFGGQPQH
J gene: TRBJ2-7; V gene: TRBV27; CDR3 protein: ASSTEYEQY
J gene: TRBJ1-5; V gene: TRBV2; CDR3 protein: ASSVQGLGNQPQH
J gene: TRBJ2-7; V gene: TRBV7-9; CDR3 protein: ASSLRTGSSYEQY